The 8 T cell receptor beta chains in this list originate from one sample, sequenced in a study of blood T cells in healthy people across ages. Using a J-beta primer mix together with a sample-barcoded 5' primer, a second PCR was run for roughly 6 to 12 cycles. TCRdb re-analysed the 5' RACE reads in MiXCR, keeping a single row per CDR3 protein. The data hold approximately 1,700,000 distinct CDR3 sequences, with approximately 39% observed a single time. Specimen: blood. Receptors originate from a human donor in good health.

V and J are TRBV4-3 and TRBJ2-7, with TRBD1 identical over 7 bases. V shed 0 bases and J 3 bases; nucleotides not matched to a gene: 8. CDR3 length equals 16 residues. CDR1 is LGHNA, CDR2 YSLEER, per germline. CDR3 sequence: CASSQDSTGASYEQYF. For the CDR3, the DNA is TGCGCCAGCAGCCAAGATAGCACAGGGGCCAGCTACGAGCAGTACTTC.

The chain has TRBV5-1 and TRBJ2-1; the D is unclear. The germline V and J ends were trimmed by 0 bases and 5 bases, with 18 bases remaining between them. This CDR3 spans 17 amino acids. Germline CDR1 reads SGHRS; CDR2 reads YFSETQ. CDR3 amino acids: CASSLDLVGSSHNEQFF. In DNA form, the CDR3 reads TGCGCCAGCAGCTTGGATCTCGTGGGTTCTAGTCACAATGAGCAGTTCTTC.

A single count supports this clonotype. The rearrangement joins TRBV5-6 to TRBJ1-1, with D tentatively TRBD1 (5 bases). Germline CDR1 is SGHDT and CDR2 is YYEEEE. CDR3 length: 13 residues. Trimming cost V 7 bases and J 5 bases, with 15 bases left between them. The CDR3 protein is CASFIGGWTEAFF. CDR3 sequence (DNA): TGTGCCAGCTTCATCGGGGGGTGGACTGAAGCTTTCTTT.

This clonotype was counted ten times or more. The chain is built from TRBV20-1 and TRBJ2-7, with D maybe TRBD2 (6 bases). V was pared by 4 bases and J by 3 bases, with 22 bases between. This CDR3 comprises 16 residues. Germline V lookup: CDR1 DFQATT, CDR2 SNEGSKA (reference sequence). In DNA form, the CDR3 reads TGCAGTGCTACAGACCCGGGGCTTCCCGGGGGCTACGAGCAGTACTTC. Residues: CSATDPGLPGGYEQYF.

This chain joins TRBV28 and TRBJ2-5, with D unresolved. Germline CDR1 and CDR2: MDHEN and SYDVKM. The CDR3 is 14 residues long. Trimming removed 4 bases at V and 5 bases at J, with 14 bases between. The CDR3 DNA sequence: TGTGCCAGCAGTTCCCGTCGGATGAGTGAGACCCAGTACTTC. It encodes CASSSRRMSETQYF. Full variable domain (rest looked up from reference TRBV28 and TRBJ2-5): DVKVTQSSRYLVKRTGEKVFLECVQDMDHENMFWYRQDPGLGLRLIYFSYDVKMKEKGDIPEGYSVSREKKERFSLILESASTNQTSMYLCASSSRRMSETQYFGPGTRLLVL.

This chain uses TRBV11-1 with TRBJ2-1, with 9 bases identical to TRBD1. Germline CDR1 and CDR2: SGHAT and FQDESV (reference sequence). Unmatched junction bases numbered 5, after V lost 5 bases and J lost 9 bases. The CDR3 totals 13 residues. The CDR3: CASSAGTGIEQFF. The CDR3 DNA is TGTGCCAGCAGCGCCGGGACAGGGATTGAGCAGTTCTTC.

This clonotype was seen a few times. The genes are TRBV7-2 and TRBJ1-3; 9 bases agree with TRBD1. Germline loops: CDR1 SGHTA, CDR2 FQGNSA. V was clipped by 5 bases and J by 7 bases; unmatched bases: 6. The CDR3 sequence is 14 residues long. The CDR3 is CASSPRTGENTIYF. In nucleotides, the CDR3 is TGTGCCAGCAGCCCTCGGACAGGGGAGAACACCATATATTTT.

V is TRBV7-8 and J is TRBJ2-1; 15 positions match TRBD2. Trimming took 5 bases from V and 5 from J; bases not matched to a gene: 7. Looked up from germline, CDR1 is SGHVS and CDR2 is FQNEAQ. The CDR3 runs 17 residues. DNA of the CDR3: TGTGCCAGCAGCCCGTGGACTAGCGGGGGGGCTGACAATGAGCAGTTCTTC. Translation gives CASSPWTSGGADNEQFF.